This TCR beta chain was sequenced for a study of shared clonotypes between healthy human individuals. Data came from immunoSEQ multiplex PCR; TCRdb stores just in-frame clones and leaves some out. Of approximately 1.9 million clones detected, 85% to 95% appear once; the ten largest clones hold 1.5% to 2%. Naive-designated CD8 cells lacked CD45RO, were positively enriched for CCR7, and omitted terminally differentiated effector memory CD45RA+ cells. Trimming stripped 3 bases from V and 6 bases from J, with 19 bases between. Germline values: CDR1 SGDLS, CDR2 YYNGEE. The CDR3 totals 15 residues. The TCR originated in a man aged 18 to 30 in good health. Some clones in this sample may be carry-over from other donors' samples. The chain uses TRBV9 and TRBJ2-7; possibly TRBD2 for D (6 bases). Sample: naive CD8+ T cells from PBMCs. The CDR3 nucleotides are TGTGCCAGCAGCGCGAACCAGGAGGGCTATAGCGAGCAGTACTTC. This codes for CASSANQEGYSEQYF. The full variable domain, completed using reference TRBV9 and TRBJ2-7, is DSGVTQTPKHLITATGQRVTLRCSPRSGDLSVYWYQQSLDQGLQFLIQYYNGEERAKGNILERFSAQQFPDLHSELNLSSLELGDSALYFCASSANQEGYSEQYFGPGTRLTVT.